This record covers a single T cell receptor beta chain. The sample belongs to a study of T cell changes during pregnancy in multiple sclerosis. This CDR3 spans 15 amino acids. J lost 1 base, V lost 3 bases, and 5 bases had no gene match. The germline V gene encodes CDR1 SGHDN and CDR2 FVKESK. The repertoire was sequenced with immunoSEQ multiplex PCR; TCRdb's copy has only in-frame clones and lacks some. The table includes 80,000 or so clones, approximately 95% detected once. The sample consisted of peripheral blood, taken in the second trimester of pregnancy. The receptor's source is a female donor in good health, enrolled as a control in a pregnancy study. The gene calls are TRBV14 and TRBJ2-5, with 7 nucleotides matching TRBD1. CDR3 amino acids: CASSQGTAFQETQYF. CDR3 sequence (DNA): TGTGCCAGCAGCCAGGGGACAGCCTTCCAAGAGACCCAGTACTTC.